This record concerns one TCR beta chain sequence. This sample stems from a study of T cell responses to AZD1222 COVID-19 vaccine. The CDR3 is 15 amino acids. V lost 8 bases to trimming and J lost 8 bases, with 22 bases between them. Germline V CDR1 and CDR2: MDHEN, SYDVKM. The table came from immunoSEQ multiplex PCR; TCRdb's copy has only in-frame clones and leaves some out. The sample includes over 120,000 clones, over 75% of them seen just once. The TCR was taken from an adult in good health. V usage is TRBV28 and J usage is TRBJ2-1; the D call may be TRBD1 or TRBD2 (5 bases each). The material sequenced was peripheral blood, taken on day 0 of AZD1222 vaccination. The DNA for the CDR3 is TGTGCCAGCCTACAGCGGCCAAATATGGGACATGAGCAGTTCTTC. Translated: CASLQRPNMGHEQFF.